This T cell receptor beta chain emerged from a study of blood T cell repertoires in COVID-19. About the study: From the United States, Italy and Spain came samples of acute and convalescent COVID-19. In each case, the material was cDNA or gDNA derived from T cells, B-cell-depleted T cells, or PBMCs.

In the original processing: Nucleated cell number was recorded as an estimate derived from reference gene primer amplification. Some clones are missing from TCRdb's copy, which holds only in-frame ones; the method was immunoSEQ multiplex PCR. D and trimming were read from the DNA, whereas the V and J calls and clone size are those reported in that table. The sample includes some 33,000 clones, approximately 85% of them seen just once. The ends were cut back, 11 bases at V and 3 bases at J, with 13 bases in the middle. CDR3 size: 12 residues. This receptor was taken from a human donor in a cohort sampled during active COVID-19. The material sequenced was peripheral blood. The chain joins TRBV12-3 or TRBV12-4 to TRBJ2-5, with D possibly TRBD1 on 6 matching bases. The CDR3 loop reads CASRPGEETQYF. CDR3 sequence (DNA): TGTGCCTCGCGGCCAGGGGAAGAGACCCAGTACTTC.